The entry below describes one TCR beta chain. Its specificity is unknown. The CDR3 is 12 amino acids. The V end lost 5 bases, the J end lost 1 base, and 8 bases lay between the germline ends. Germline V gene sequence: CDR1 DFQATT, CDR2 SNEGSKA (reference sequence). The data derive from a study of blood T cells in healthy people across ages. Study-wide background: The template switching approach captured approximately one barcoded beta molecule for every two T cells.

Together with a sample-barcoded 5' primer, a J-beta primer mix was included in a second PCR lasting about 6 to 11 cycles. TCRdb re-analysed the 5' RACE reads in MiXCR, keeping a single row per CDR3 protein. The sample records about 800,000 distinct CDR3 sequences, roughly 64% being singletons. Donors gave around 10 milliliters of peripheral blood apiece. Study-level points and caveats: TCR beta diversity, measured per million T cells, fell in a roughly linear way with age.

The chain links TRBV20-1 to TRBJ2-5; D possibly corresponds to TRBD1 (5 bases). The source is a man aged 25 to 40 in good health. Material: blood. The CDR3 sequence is CSAPQGQETQYF. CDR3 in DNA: TGCAGTGCTCCCCAGGGCCAAGAGACCCAGTACTTC.